Ten or more counts support the clone carrying this TCR beta chain. Its antigen is currently unknown. The CDR3 extends over 15 amino acids. Germline CDR1 and CDR2: DFQATT and SNEGSKA (reference sequence). V shed 6 bases, J shed 6 bases, and the junction held 14 bases outside the gene matches. The data derive from a study of T-cell reconstitution after alpha-beta-depleted transplantation in children. Notes on the study in general: From surviving recipient T cells and thymic progenitors came the high day-60 TCRbeta diversity observed in some patients. The main origin of T-cell counts and diversity one year after transplant was newly produced T cells.

A library of TCRbeta sequences, prepared with unique molecular identifiers, was generated. TCRdb passed the PCR reads through MiXCR, listing each CDR3 protein once. The sample consists of approximately 630,000 distinct CDR3 sequences, about 12% of them appearing once. This chain joins TRBV20-1 and TRBJ2-1; 7 bases are a match to TRBD2. Sequencing used PBMCs, obtained before TCRalphabeta/CD19-depleted stem cell transplant. The source is a girl aged 2 to 9 with congenital amegakaryocytic thrombocytopenia, due to receive a stem cell transplant. This chain's CDR3 is CSALFGGSIGNEQFF. In DNA form, the CDR3 reads TGCAGTGCCCTCTTCGGCGGGAGCATCGGCAATGAGCAGTTCTTC.